This TCR beta chain was sequenced in a study of T cell responses to AZD1222 COVID-19 vaccine. Study-level findings and limits: Of spike-specific TCRs, nearly half reportedly target regions left unmutated in variants. Among the donors, most were white British and more were female, and clonal diversity was possibly underestimated. Dominant at 160-218 and 743-854, vaccine-associated CD4 TCRs also spanned spike.

The ends were cut back, 6 bases at V and 6 bases at J, with 15 bases in the middle. This CDR3 region has 13 residues. Data came from immunoSEQ multiplex PCR; TCRdb stores just in-frame clones and leaves some out. The profile shows fewer than 30,000 clones, around 87% of them singletons. Pooling was applied to second doses at about 4 or about 12 weeks. A word on this clone: Antigen unknown.

The V and J genes are TRBV12-3 or TRBV12-4 and TRBJ2-7; D may correspond to TRBD1 or TRBD2 (5 bases each). This clonotype was sampled from an adult who received the AZD1222 COVID-19 vaccine. Sequenced here: peripheral blood, sampled 28 days after the second AZD1222 dose. CDR3 in amino acids: CASRGDGPGEQYF. CDR3 DNA: TGTGCCAGCAGGGGGGACGGGCCAGGCGAGCAGTACTTC.